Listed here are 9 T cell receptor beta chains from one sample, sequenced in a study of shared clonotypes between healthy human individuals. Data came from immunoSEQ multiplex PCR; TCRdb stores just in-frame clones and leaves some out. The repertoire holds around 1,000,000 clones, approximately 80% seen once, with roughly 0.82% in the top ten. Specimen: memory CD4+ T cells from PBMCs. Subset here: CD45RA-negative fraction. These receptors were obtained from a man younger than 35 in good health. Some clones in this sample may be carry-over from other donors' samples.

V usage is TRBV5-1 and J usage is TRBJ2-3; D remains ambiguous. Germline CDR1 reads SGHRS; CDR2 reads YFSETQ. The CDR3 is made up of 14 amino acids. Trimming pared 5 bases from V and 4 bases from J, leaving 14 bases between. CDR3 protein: CASRGNSFSDTQYF. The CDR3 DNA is TGCGCCAGCAGGGGGAACTCTTTCTCAGATACGCAGTATTTT.

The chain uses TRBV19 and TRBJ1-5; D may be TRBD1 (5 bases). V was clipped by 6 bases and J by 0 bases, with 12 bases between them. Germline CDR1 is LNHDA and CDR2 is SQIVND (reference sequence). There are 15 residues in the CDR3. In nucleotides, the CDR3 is TGTGCCAGTAGGACCCCGGGGGGTAGCAATCAGCCCCAGCATTTT. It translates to CASRTPGGSNQPQHF.

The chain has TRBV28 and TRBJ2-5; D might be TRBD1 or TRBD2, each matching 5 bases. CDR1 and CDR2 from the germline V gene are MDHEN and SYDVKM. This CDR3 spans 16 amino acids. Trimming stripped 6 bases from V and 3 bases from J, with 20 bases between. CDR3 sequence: CASSPLRPRGEETQYF. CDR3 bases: TGTGCCAGCAGCCCCCTACGGCCGCGAGGGGAAGAGACCCAGTACTTC. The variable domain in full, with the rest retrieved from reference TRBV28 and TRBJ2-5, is DVKVTQSSRYLVKRTGEKVFLECVQDMDHENMFWYRQDPGLGLRLIYFSYDVKMKEKGDIPEGYSVSREKKERFSLILESASTNQTSMYLCASSPLRPRGEETQYFGPGTRLLVL.

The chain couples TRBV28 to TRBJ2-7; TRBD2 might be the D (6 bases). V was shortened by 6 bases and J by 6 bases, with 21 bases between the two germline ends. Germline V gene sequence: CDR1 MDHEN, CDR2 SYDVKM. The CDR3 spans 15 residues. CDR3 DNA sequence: TGTGCCAGCAGCACCTCCTTCGGAGGGCTTCGCGAGCAGTACTTC. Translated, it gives CASSTSFGGLREQYF.

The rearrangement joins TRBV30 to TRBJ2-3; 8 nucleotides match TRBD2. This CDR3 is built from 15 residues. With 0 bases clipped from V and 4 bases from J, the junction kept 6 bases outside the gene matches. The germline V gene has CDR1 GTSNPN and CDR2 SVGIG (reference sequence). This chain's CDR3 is CAWSVGGDPADTQYF. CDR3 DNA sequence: TGTGCCTGGAGTGTCGGGGGGGACCCGGCAGATACGCAGTATTTT.

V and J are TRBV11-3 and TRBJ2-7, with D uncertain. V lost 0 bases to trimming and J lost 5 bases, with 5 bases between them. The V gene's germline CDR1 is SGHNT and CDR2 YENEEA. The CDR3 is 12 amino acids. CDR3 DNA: TGTGCCAGCAGCTTAGATTTAAACGAGCAGTACTTC. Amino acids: CASSLDLNEQYF.

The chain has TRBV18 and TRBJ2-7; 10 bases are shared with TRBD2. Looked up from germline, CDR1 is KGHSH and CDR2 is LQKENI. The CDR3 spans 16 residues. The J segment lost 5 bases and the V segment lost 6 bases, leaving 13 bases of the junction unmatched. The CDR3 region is CASSPGASGSSHEQYF. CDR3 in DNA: TGTGCCAGCTCTCCCGGGGCTAGCGGGAGTTCCCACGAGCAGTACTTC.

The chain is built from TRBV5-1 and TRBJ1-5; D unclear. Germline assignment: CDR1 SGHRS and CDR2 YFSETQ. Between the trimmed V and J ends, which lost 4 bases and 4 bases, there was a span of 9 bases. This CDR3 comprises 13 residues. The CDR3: CASSIDGNQPQHF. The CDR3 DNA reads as TGCGCCAGCAGCATCGATGGTAATCAGCCCCAGCATTTT.

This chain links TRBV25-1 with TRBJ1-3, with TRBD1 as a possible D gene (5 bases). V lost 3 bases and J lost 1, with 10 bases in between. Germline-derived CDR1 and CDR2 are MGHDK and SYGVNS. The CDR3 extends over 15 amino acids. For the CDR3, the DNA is TGTGCCAGCAGTGATCATGGGGGTTCTGGAAACACCATATATTTT. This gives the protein CASSDHGGSGNTIYF.